Included here is one TCR beta chain sequence, with context. Its antigen is unidentified. CDR1 SGHRS and CDR2 YFSETQ come from the germline V gene. V was cut by 4 bases and J by 0 bases, with 19 bases left in between. CDR3 length equals 17 residues. This sample was taken from a study of shared clonotypes between healthy human individuals. Study-wide points: Apart from blood, nothing was sampled; tissue repertoires likely differ.

Libraries were prepared by immunoSEQ multiplex PCR; TCRdb keeps only in-frame clonotypes and omits some of them. The sample holds a few million clones, 90% to 95% seen once. The J gene is TRBJ1-1, the V gene TRBV5-1; no definite D call. The TCR originated in a man between 18 and 35 years old in good health. Sequencing was performed on naive CD4+ T cells sorted from blood. Described subset: CD45RA+ positively selected. The CDR3, as DNA: TGCGCCAGCAGCCCTGGAACAAATGCGGGCTTGAACACTGAAGCTTTCTTT. Amino acids: CASSPGTNAGLNTEAFF.